This T cell receptor beta chain was observed in a study of spatial heterogeneity in lung cancer. Background on the study: Compared with alpha-chain sequences, beta-chain sequences were consistently detected in greater numbers. Findings and limits, study-wide: Follow-up blood showed ubiquitous expanded tumor TCRs less than blood at resection did.

TCRdb processed the 5' RACE reads anew with MiXCR; each CDR3 protein has one entry. The table shows about 50,000 distinct CDR3 sequences, with roughly 7.2% occurring only once. This CDR3 contains 19 residues. V was shortened by 1 base and J by 1 base, with 21 bases between the two germline ends. Germline CDR1 SEHNR, CDR2 FQNEAQ (reference sequence). Time point described: sample taken at primary tumor resection. Unsorted whole RNA of tumor, nontumor lung or frozen PBMC was sequenced. Approximately 70 TRACERx patients with early, untreated non-small cell lung cancer donated samples. A few counts support this clonotype. Antigen: not known.

This chain connects TRBV7-9 to TRBJ2-3; D may be TRBD2 (6 bases). Sequenced material: PBMCs, taken at surgery. This TCR derives from a female donor with early-stage non-small cell lung cancer. CDR3 region: CASSLDAGIAPPGTDTQYF. CDR3 nucleotides: TGTGCCAGCAGCTTAGATGCGGGGATCGCTCCCCCCGGCACAGATACGCAGTATTTT.